A selection of T cell receptor beta chains follows, all from one sample in a study of T cell repertoires in aging, cancer and after chemotherapy. TCRdb reprocessed the multiplex PCR reads via MiXCR and lists one record per CDR3 protein. In the table there are 900 to 1,500 distinct CDR3 sequences, about 25% of which are singletons. Sample: blood. The receptors stem from a human donor with a solid tumor. The CDR3 runs from the conserved cysteine through the conserved F or W.

>TRBJ1-5|TRBV20-1
CRPREDVEKKNQPQHF
>TRBJ1-6|TRBV4-3
CVSSQDATAIYNSPLHF
>TRBJ1-4|TRBV6-1
CASSEPRGRGEKLFF
>TRBJ1-1|TRBV7-9
CASSTRQGSNTEAFF
>TRBJ2-7|TRBV10-1
CASPAWASEQYF
>TRBJ1-1|TRBV10-3
CAISESPGGRGQAFF
>TRBJ2-7|TRBV12-3/TRBV12-4
CASRRGGAYEQYF
>TRBJ1-3|TRBV10-3
CAISDMGTGNTIYF
>TRBJ1-2|TRBV29-1
CSVVTSRDYHSGGYTF
>TRBJ2-6|TRBV19
CASSMNSASGANVLTF
>TRBJ1-6|TRBV6-5
CASSYWAANLPLHF
>TRBJ2-3|TRBV6-1
CASSYSSTDTQYF
>TRBJ2-7|TRBV7-9
CASSPGTGAYEQYF
>TRBJ2-7|TRBV6-5
CASSFGTASYEQYF
>TRBJ2-3|TRBV6-6
CASSYYNVVAGGPVDTQYF
>TRBJ1-1|TRBV20-1
CSAANLEAFF
>TRBJ1-2|TRBV29-1
CSVEGTNGYTF
>TRBJ1-1|TRBV20-1
CSARDLEGGAPEAFF
>TRBJ1-2|TRBV20-1
CSASAPGGSGYTF
>TRBJ2-2|TRBV18
CASSPIWGELFF
>TRBJ2-5|TRBV7-2
CASSATSGGASQYF